This paragraph covers one T cell receptor (beta chain) sequence. The antigen is not known. Repertoires were generated with immunoSEQ multiplex PCR, while TCRdb's copy carries only in-frame clones and drops some. Of around 200,000 clones in the sample, approximately 90% were seen once. This record belongs to a study of T cell responses to AZD1222 COVID-19 vaccine. Notes on the study in general: Donors in the cohort were predominantly white British and more often female, and clonal diversity was possibly underestimated. Unmutated regions of variants are reportedly targeted by nearly half of spike-specific TCRs.

The germline V gene has CDR1 SGHTA and CDR2 FQGNSA. The CDR3 loop spans 13 amino acids. Trimming stripped 3 bases from V and 10 bases from J, with 10 bases between. The TCR sequence derives from an adult in good health. The V and J genes are TRBV7-2 and TRBJ1-6; D possibly corresponds to TRBD1 (6 bases). Sequenced here: peripheral blood, sampled on day 0 of AZD1222 vaccination. CDR3: CASSLGARSPLHF. The CDR3, as DNA: TGTGCCAGCAGCTTGGGGGCGCGATCACCCCTCCACTTT. Using reference TRBV7-2 and TRBJ1-6 for the parts outside the CDR3, the full variable domain is GAGVSQSPSNKVTEKGKDVELRCDPISGHTALYWYRQSLGQGLEFLIYFQGNSAPDKSGLPSDRFSAERTGGSVSTLTIQRTQQEDSAVYLCASSLGARSPLHFGNGTRLTVT.